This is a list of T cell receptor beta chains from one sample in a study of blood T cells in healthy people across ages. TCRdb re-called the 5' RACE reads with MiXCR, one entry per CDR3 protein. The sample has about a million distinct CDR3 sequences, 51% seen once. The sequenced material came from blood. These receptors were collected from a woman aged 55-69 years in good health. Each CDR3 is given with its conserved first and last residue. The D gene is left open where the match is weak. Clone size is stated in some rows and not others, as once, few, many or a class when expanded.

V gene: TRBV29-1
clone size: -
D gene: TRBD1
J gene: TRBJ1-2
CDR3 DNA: TGCAGCGTTGCGGACAGGGGGCTAGATGGCTACACCTTC
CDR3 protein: CSVADRGLDGYTF

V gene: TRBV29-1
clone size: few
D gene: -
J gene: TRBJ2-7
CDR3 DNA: TGCAGCGTCGGGACAATGGGGGTCGAGCAGTACTTC
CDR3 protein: CSVGTMGVEQYF

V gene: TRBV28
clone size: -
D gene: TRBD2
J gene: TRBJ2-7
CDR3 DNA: TGTGCCAGCAGCCCATGGACTAGGAGGGACCACGAGCAGTACTTC
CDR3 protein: CASSPWTRRDHEQYF

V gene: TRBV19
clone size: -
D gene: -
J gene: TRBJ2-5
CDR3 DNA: TGTGCCAGTAAGGTCCAGGGCGGGGAGACCCAGTACTTC
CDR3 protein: CASKVQGGETQYF

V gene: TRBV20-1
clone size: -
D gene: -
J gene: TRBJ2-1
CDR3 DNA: TGCAGTGCTAGTCTTCTCCTCGATGAGCAGTTCTTC
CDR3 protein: CSASLLLDEQFF

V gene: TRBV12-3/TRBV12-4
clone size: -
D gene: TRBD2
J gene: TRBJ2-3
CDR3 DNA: TGTGCCAGCAGTCCTCGAAGACTAGCGGGGGTTGATCAGTATTTT
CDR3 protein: CASSPRRLAGVDQYF

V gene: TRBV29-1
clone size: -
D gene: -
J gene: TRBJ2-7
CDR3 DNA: TGCAGCGTTGGCGGGCTAGCGATCTACAATGAGCAGTACTTC
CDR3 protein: CSVGGLAIYNEQYF

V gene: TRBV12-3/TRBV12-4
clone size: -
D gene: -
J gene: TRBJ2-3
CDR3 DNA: TGTGCCAGCAGACTCCAGGGGCTGAAAGCAGATACGCAGTATTTT
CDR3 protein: CASRLQGLKADTQYF

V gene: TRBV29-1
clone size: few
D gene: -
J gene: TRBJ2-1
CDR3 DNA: TGCAGCGTTGTTGTAGTGAATGAGCAGTTCTTC
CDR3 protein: CSVVVVNEQFF

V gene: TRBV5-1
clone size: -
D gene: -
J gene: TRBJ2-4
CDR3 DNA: TGCGCCAGCAGCTCACCAGGGGAACGGGACATTCAGTACTTC
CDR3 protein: CASSSPGERDIQYF

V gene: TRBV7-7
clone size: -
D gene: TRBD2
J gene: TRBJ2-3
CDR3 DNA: TGTGCCAGCACCCCCGGACTAGCGGGCACAGATACGCAGTATTTT
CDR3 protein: CASTPGLAGTDTQYF

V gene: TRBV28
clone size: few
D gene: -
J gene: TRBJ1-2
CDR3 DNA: TGTGCCAGCAGTTTTTCGGGGATTAACTATGGCTACACCTTC
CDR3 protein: CASSFSGINYGYTF